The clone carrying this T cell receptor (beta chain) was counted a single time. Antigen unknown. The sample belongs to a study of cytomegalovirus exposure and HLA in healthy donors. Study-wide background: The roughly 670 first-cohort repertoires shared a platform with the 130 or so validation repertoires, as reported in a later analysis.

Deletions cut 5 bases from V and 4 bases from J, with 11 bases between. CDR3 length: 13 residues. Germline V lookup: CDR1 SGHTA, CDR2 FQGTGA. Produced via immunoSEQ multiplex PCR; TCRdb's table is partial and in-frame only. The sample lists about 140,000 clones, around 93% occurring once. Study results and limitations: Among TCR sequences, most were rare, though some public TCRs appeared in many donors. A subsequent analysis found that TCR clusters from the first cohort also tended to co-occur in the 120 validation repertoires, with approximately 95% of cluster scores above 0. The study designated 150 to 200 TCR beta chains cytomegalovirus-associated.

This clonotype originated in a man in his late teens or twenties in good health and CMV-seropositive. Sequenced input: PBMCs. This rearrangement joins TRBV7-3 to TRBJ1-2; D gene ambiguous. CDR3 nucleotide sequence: TGTGCCAGCAGCCACCGGGGTGGCTATGGCTACACCTTC. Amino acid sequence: CASSHRGGYGYTF.